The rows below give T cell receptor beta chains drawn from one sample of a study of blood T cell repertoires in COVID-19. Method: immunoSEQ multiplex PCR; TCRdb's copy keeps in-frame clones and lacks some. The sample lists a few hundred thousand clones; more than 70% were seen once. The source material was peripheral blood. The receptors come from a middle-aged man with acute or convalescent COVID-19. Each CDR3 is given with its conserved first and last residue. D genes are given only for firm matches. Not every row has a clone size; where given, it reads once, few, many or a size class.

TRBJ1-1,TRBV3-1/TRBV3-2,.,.,TGTGCCAGCAGCCACGACAGAAGTCCCACTGAAGCTTTCTTT,CASSHDRSPTEAFF
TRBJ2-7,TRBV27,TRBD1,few,TGTGCCAGCCGCCCATTTCCGGGACAGGGACCTCCGGACGAGCAGTACTTC,CASRPFPGQGPPDEQYF
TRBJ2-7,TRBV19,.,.,TGTGCCAGTAGTTCCAGGCGCGAGCAGTACTTC,CASSSRREQYF
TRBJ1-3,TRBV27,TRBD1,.,TGTGCCAGCCGTTATCAGGGGGCCTCTGGAAACACCATATATTTT,CASRYQGASGNTIYF
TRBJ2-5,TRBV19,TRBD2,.,TGTGCCAGTACGTTGACTAGCGGGAGGTGGAAGATTCGAGAGACCCAGTACTTC,CASTLTSGRWKIRETQYF
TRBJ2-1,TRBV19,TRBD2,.,TGTGCCAGTAGGTTGGGACTAGCGGGTGAGCAGTTCTTC,CASRLGLAGEQFF
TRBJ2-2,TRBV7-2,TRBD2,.,TGTGCCAGCAGCTCCCCGCGGGAGGGGGGGACGAACACCGGGGAGCTGTTTTTT,CASSSPREGGTNTGELFF
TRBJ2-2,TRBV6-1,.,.,TGTGCCAGCAGTGAAGCGTTGGAGACTACTTATAACACCGGGGAGCTGTTTTTT,CASSEALETTYNTGELFF
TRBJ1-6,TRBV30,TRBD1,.,TGTGCCTGGAGAATCGACAGGGGACTCCACTTT,CAWRIDRGLHF
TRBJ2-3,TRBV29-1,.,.,TGCAGCGTTGAAGAGGGGGGAGGTACGCAGTATTTT,CSVEEGGGTQYF
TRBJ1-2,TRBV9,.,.,TGTGCCAGCAGCGTACCCTGGAGGGGTGAGGATGGCTACACCTTC,CASSVPWRGEDGYTF
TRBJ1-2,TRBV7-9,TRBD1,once,TGTGCCAGCAGCAGACGAGGGGGCCTATCCTCCTTCTATGGCTACACCTTC,CASSRRGGLSSFYGYTF
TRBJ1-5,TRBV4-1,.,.,TGCGCCAGCAGCCCGGGTGTGCTTAATCAGCCCCAGCATTTT,CASSPGVLNQPQHF
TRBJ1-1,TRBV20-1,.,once,TGCAGTGCTTTCAGGGCTACTGAAGCTTTCTTT,CSAFRATEAFF
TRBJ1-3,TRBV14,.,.,TGTGCCAGCAGACCCACAGGGTCGTGGAACACCATATATTTT,CASRPTGSWNTIYF
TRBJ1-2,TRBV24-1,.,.,TGTGCCACCAGTGATCGAACTCTCTATGGCTACACCTTC,CATSDRTLYGYTF
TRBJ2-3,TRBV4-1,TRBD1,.,TGCGCCAGCAGCCAAGACCCTTCCTCGGACAGGGAGACAGATACGCAGTATTTT,CASSQDPSSDRETDTQYF
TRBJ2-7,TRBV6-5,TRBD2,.,TGTGCCAGCAAGGCGGGGGAGACCTACGAGCAGTACTTC,CASKAGETYEQYF
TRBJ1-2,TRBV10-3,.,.,TGTGCCATCAGTGATGACAGGACTTTTAACTATGGCTACACCTTC,CAISDDRTFNYGYTF
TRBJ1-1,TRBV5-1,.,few,TGCGCCAGCAGCCCTGGCGGCGGGTGGGACACTGAAGCTTTCTTT,CASSPGGGWDTEAFF
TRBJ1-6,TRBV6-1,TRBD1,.,TGTGCCAGCAGTGAAGCGTTGCGGCTGGGACAGGGTATCAGATCACCCCTCCACTTT,CASSEALRLGQGIRSPLHF
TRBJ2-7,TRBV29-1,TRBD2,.,TGCACCCATACCTCCCAGAGTAGCGGGAGGGCATACTTC,CTHTSQSSGRAYF
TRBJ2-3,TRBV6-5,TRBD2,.,TGTGCCAGCAGTTACTCGCCTAGCGGAGATACGCAGTATTTT,CASSYSPSGDTQYF
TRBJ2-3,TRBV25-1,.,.,TGTGCCAGCAGTGGCGGGACCGACACAGATACGCAGTATTTT,CASSGGTDTDTQYF
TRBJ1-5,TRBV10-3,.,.,TGTGCCATCAGTCCCGGACTGTTCAATCAGCCCCAGCATTTT,CAISPGLFNQPQHF
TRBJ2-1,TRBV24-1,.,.,TGTGCCACCAGTGAGGACAGTAATGAGCAGTTCTTC,CATSEDSNEQFF
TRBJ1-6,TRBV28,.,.,TGTGCCAGCAGTTTCCCAGAATATAATTCACCCCTCCACTTT,CASSFPEYNSPLHF
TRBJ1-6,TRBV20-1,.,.,TGCAGTGCTAGTTTGGGGGGGAATTCACCCCTCCACTTT,CSASLGGNSPLHF
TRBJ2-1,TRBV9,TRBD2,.,TGTGCCAGCAGCCCATGGACTAGCGGGTCCAATGAGCAGTTCTTC,CASSPWTSGSNEQFF
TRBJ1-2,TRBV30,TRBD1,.,TGTGCCTGGAGTGCAGACAGGGGCTATGGCTACACCTTC,CAWSADRGYGYTF
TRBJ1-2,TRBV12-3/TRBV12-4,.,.,TGTGCCAGCAGTTTATTTCGGGGGTCTGGCTACACCTTC,CASSLFRGSGYTF
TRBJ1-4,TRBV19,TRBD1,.,TGTGCCAGTAGTGTCTCACAGGGGGTGGCTAATGAAAAACTGTTTTTT,CASSVSQGVANEKLFF
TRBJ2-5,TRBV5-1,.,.,TGCGCCAGCAGCTCTTCAAGGAGGGGAGAGACCCAGTACTTC,CASSSSRRGETQYF
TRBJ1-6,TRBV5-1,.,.,TGCGCCAGCAGCGAGGGCGCGAATTCACCCCTCCACTTT,CASSEGANSPLHF